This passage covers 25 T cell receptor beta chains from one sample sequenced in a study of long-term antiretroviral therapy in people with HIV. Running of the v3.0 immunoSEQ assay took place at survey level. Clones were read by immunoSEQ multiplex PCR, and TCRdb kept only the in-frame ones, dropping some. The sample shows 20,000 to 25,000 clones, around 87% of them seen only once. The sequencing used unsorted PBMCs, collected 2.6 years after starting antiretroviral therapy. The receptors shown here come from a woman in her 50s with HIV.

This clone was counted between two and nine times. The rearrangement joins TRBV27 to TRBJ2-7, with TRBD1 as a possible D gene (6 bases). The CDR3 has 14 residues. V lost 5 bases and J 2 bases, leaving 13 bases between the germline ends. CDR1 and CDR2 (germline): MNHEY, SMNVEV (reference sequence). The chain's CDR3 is CASSPGQTPYEQYF. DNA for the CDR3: TGTGCCAGCAGTCCTGGACAGACCCCCTACGAGCAGTACTTC.

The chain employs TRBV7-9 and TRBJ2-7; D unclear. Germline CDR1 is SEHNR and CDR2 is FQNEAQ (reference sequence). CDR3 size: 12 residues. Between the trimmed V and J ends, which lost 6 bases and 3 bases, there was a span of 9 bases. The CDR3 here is CASSPTDYEQYF. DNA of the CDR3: TGTGCCAGCAGTCCAACTGACTACGAGCAGTACTTC.

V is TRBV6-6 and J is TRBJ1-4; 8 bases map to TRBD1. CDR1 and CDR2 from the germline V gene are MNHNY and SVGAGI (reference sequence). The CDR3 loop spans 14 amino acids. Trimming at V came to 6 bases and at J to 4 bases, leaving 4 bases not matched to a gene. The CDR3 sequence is CASSPQGDNEKLFF. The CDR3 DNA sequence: TGTGCCAGCAGCCCACAGGGGGATAATGAAAAACTGTTTTTT.

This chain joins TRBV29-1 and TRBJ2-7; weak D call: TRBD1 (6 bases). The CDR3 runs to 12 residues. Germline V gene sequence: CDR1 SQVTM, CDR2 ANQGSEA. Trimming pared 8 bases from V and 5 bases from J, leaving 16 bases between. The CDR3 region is CSLKTGSDEQYF. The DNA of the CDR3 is TGCAGCCTGAAAACAGGGTCGGACGAGCAGTACTTC.

The CDR3 DNA reads as TGTGCCAGCAGTACAGGGCGGTTAGACCCGTGTGGCTACACCTTC. This codes for CASSTGRLDPCGYTF. This chain connects TRBV6-6 to TRBJ1-2, with a tentative D call TRBD1 (6 bases). There are 15 residues in the CDR3. V gave up 5 bases and J gave up 7 bases, with 20 bases separating them. Germline-derived CDR1 and CDR2 are MNHNY and SVGAGI (reference sequence).

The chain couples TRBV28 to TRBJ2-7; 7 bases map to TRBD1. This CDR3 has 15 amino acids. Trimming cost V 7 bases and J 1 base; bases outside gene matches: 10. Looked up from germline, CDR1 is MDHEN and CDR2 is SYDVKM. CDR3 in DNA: TGTGCCAGCAAATTTCAAGGGGGCCCTTCCTACGAGCAGTACTTC. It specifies CASKFQGGPSYEQYF.

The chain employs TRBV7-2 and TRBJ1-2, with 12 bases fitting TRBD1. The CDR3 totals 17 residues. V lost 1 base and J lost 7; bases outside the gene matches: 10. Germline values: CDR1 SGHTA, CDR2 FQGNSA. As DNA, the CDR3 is TGTGCCAGCAGCTTAGGAGGGACAGGGGGCGCGAGGAGTGGCTACACCTTC. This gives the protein CASSLGGTGGARSGYTF.

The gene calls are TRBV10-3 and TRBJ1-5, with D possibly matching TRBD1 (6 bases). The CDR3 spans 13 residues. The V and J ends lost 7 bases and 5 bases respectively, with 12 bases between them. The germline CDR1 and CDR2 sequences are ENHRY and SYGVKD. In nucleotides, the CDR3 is TGTGCCATCAACTCGGACAGCGATCAGCCCCAGCATTTT. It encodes CAINSDSDQPQHF.

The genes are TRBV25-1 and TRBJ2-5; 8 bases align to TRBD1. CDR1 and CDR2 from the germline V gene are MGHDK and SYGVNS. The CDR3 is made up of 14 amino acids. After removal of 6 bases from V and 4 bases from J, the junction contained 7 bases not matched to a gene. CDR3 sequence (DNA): TGTGCCAGCAGACCTCAGGGGGCGGCAGAGACCCAGTACTTC. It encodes CASRPQGAAETQYF.

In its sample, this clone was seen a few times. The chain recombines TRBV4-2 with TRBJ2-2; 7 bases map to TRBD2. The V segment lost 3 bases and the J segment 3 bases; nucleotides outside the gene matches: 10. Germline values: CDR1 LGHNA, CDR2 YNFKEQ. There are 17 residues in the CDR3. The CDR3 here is CASSHEEETSHTGELFF. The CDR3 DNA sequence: TGTGCCAGCAGCCATGAAGAGGAGACTAGCCACACCGGGGAGCTGTTTTTT.

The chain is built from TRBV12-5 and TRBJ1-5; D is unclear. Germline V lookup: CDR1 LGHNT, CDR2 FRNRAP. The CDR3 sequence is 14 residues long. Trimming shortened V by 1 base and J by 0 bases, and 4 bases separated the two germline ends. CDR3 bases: TGTGCTAGTGGTTTGGAGAATAGCAATCAGCCCCAGCATTTT. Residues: CASGLENSNQPQHF.

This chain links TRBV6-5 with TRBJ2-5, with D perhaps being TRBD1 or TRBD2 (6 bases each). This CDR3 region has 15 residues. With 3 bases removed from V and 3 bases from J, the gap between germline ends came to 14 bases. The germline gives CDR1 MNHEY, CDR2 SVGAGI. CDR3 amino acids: CASSYFGGTKETQYF. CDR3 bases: TGTGCCAGCAGTTATTTCGGGGGCACTAAAGAGACCCAGTACTTC.

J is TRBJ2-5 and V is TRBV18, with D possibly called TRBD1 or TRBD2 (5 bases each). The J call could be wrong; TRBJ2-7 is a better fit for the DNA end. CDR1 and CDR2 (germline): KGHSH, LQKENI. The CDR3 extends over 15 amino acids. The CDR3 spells CASSPRDGSSYEQYF. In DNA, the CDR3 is TGTGCCAGCTCACCTCGGGACGGCAGCTCCTACGAGCAGTACTTC.

CDR3 in amino acids: CASSSGQGTRTDTQYF. DNA for the CDR3: TGCGCCAGCAGCTCGGGACAGGGAACCCGCACAGATACGCAGTATTTT. This chain joins TRBV5-1 and TRBJ2-3, with 9 bases fitting TRBD1. The germline V gene encodes CDR1 SGHRS and CDR2 YFSETQ. The J segment lost 1 base and the V segment lost 3 bases, leaving 6 bases of the junction unmatched. This CDR3 spans 16 amino acids.

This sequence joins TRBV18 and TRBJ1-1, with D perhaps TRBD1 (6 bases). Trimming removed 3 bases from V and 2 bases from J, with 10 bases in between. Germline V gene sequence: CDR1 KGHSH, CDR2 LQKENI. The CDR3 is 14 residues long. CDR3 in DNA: TGTGCCAGCTCACCGCAGGGGCAAAACACTGAAGCTTTCTTT. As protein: CASSPQGQNTEAFF.

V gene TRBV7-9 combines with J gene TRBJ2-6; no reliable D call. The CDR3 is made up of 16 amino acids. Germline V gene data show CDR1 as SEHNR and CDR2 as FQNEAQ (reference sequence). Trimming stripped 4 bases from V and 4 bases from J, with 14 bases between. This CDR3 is CASSSEAASGANVLTF. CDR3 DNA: TGTGCCAGCAGCTCCGAAGCTGCATCCGGGGCCAACGTCCTGACTTTC.

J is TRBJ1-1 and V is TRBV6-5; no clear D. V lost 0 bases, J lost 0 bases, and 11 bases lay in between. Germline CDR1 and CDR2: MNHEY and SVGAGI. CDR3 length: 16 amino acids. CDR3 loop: CASSYSRDTMNTEAFF. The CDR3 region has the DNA TGTGCCAGCAGTTACTCCCGAGACACCATGAACACTGAAGCTTTCTTT.

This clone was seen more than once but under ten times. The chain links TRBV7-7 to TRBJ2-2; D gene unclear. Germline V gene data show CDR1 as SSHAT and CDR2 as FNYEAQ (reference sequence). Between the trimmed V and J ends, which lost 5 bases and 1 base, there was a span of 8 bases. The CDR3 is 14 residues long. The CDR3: CASSPNGNTGELFF. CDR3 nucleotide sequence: TGTGCCAGCAGCCCGAATGGGAACACCGGGGAGCTGTTTTTT.

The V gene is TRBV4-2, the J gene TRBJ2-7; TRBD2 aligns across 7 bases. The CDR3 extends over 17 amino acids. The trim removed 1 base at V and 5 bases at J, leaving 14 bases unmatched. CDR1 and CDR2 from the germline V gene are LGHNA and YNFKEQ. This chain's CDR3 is CASSQAFLGGRTHEQYF. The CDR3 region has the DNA TGTGCCAGCAGCCAAGCGTTTCTGGGCGGGAGAACCCACGAGCAGTACTTC.

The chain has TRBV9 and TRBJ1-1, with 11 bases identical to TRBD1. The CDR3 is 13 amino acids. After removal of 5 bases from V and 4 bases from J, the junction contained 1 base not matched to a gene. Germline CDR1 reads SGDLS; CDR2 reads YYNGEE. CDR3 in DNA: TGTGCCAGCAGAGGACAGGGGGCCACTGAAGCTTTCTTT. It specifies CASRGQGATEAFF. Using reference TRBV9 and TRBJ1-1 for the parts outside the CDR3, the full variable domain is DSGVTQTPKHLITATGQRVTLRCSPRSGDLSVYWYQQSLDQGLQFLIQYYNGEERAKGNILERFSAQQFPDLHSELNLSSLELGDSALYFCASRGQGATEAFFGQGTRLTVV.

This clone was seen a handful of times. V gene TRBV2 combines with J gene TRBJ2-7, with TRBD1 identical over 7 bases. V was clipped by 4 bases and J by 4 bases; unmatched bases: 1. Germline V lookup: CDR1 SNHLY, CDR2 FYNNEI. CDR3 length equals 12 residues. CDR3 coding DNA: TGTGCCAGCAGTGTACAGGGGTACGAGCAGTACTTC. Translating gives CASSVQGYEQYF. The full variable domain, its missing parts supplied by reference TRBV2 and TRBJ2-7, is EPEVTQTPSHQVTQMGQEVILRCVPISNHLYFYWYRQILGQKVEFLVSFYNNEISEKSEIFDDQFSVERPDGSNFTLKIRSTKLEDSAMYFCASSVQGYEQYFGPGTRLTVT.

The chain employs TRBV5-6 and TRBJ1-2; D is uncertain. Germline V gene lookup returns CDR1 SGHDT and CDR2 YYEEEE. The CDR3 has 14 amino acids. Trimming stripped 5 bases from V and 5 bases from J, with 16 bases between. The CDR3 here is CASRPTEGDYGYTF. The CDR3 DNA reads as TGTGCCAGCAGACCGACCGAGGGAGATTATGGCTACACCTTC. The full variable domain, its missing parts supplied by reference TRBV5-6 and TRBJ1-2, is DAGVTQSPTHLIKTRGQQVTLRCSPKSGHDTVSWYQQALGQGPQFIFQYYEEEERQRGNFPDRFSGHQFPNYSSELNVNALLLGDSALYLCASRPTEGDYGYTFGSGTRLTVV.

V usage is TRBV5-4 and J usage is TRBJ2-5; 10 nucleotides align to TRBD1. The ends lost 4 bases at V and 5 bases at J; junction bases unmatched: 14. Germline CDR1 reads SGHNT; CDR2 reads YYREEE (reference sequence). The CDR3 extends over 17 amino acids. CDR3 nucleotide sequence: TGTGCCAGCAGCCCACCGGGACAGGGGCCCAGGGGGGAGACCCAGTACTTC. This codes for CASSPPGQGPRGETQYF.

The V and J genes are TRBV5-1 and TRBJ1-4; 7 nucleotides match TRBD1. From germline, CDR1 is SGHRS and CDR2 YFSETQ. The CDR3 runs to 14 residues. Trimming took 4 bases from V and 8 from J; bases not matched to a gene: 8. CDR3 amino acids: CASSTDRSGEKLFF. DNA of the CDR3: TGCGCCAGCAGCACGGACAGGTCAGGAGAAAAACTGTTTTTT.

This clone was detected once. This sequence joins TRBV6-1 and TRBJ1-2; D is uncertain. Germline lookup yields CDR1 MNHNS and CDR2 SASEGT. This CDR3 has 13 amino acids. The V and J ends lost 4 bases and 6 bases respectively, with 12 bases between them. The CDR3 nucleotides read TGTGCCAGCAGTGGATCCTCGTGGGATGGCTACACCTTC. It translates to CASSGSSWDGYTF.